The T cell receptor (beta chain) described here comes from a study of cytomegalovirus exposure and HLA in healthy donors. The CDR3 sequence is 14 residues long. Germline V gene sequence: CDR1 LNHDA, CDR2 SQIVND (reference sequence). V dropped 6 bases and J dropped 5 bases, with 16 bases sitting between them. The PCR used 60 Vbeta and 13 Jbeta primers. This table comes from immunoSEQ multiplex PCR, and its TCRdb copy is limited to in-frame clones, with some not included. The sample contains some 40,000 clones, approximately 55% of which appear only once. As concerns this clone: Its antigen is unidentified.

Notes on the study in general: The listing of fewer than 200 TCR beta chains classed them as cytomegalovirus-associated. It was reportedly the case that the classifier diagnosed cytomegalovirus status with high specificity and sensitivity. Analysis was carried out at a later point, and it linked a missense DCLRE1C variant to TCR beta V- and J-gene trimming.

What was sequenced was PBMCs. The rearrangement joins TRBV19 to TRBJ1-2; no definite D call. This TCR was recovered from a woman in her thirties or forties in good health and CMV-seropositive. As DNA, the CDR3 is TGTGCCAGTAGGGTAGAGGCCGGAGTTTATGGCTACACCTTC. Its protein is CASRVEAGVYGYTF.